One and the same sample provided the 9 T cell receptor beta chains below, sequenced in a study of CD8 T cells in ankylosing spondylitis (dated 2017 in TCRdb). Library generation was performed with 5' RACE. TCRdb lists the instrument as Illumina HiSeq 2500. Using fastp at Q25 and MiXCR, TCRdb reprocessed the public reads and kept productive beta chains. Rows merge per CDR3 protein into single entries with the most common DNA and genes. Here the sample has around 280,000 distinct CDR3 sequences; around 20% occur a single time. The ten largest clones capture roughly 8% of the sample. The material sequenced was blood, either unsorted or a sorted T cell fraction (not recorded which). Receptors originate from a male donor with ankylosing spondylitis or in good health (not recorded which).

This CDR3 reads CASSPLAGVADTQYF. The CDR3 DNA reads as TGTGCCAGCAGCCCCCTAGCGGGGGTCGCAGATACGCAGTATTTT. The chain couples TRBV7-2 to TRBJ2-3; 10 bases agree with TRBD2. CDR3 length: 15 amino acids. Germline V gene sequence: CDR1 SGHTA, CDR2 FQGNSA. V lost 5 bases and J lost 4; bases outside the gene matches: 6. Complete variable domain (other parts from reference TRBV7-2 and TRBJ2-3): GAGVSQSPSNKVTEKGKDVELRCDPISGHTALYWYRQSLGQGLEFLIYFQGNSAPDKSGLPSDRFSAERTGGSVSTLTIQRTQQEDSAVYLCASSPLAGVADTQYFGPGTRLTVL.

This clonotype came up many times. The V and J genes are TRBV20-1 and TRBJ2-2, with 7 bases aligning to TRBD1. Looked up from germline, CDR1 is DFQATT and CDR2 is SNEGSKA (reference sequence). The CDR3 extends over 14 amino acids. V was clipped by 6 bases and J by 4 bases; unmatched bases: 8. The CDR3 loop is CSADTGAITGELFF. The CDR3 DNA reads TGCAGTGCGGATACAGGGGCTATCACCGGGGAGCTGTTTTTT.

The CDR3 protein is CATKRGPGTEAFF. Here the CDR3 DNA reads TGTGCCACCAAGCGGGGGCCGGGCACTGAAGCTTTCTTT. V gene TRBV3-1 combines with J gene TRBJ1-1; D is possibly TRBD1 (6 bases). The ends were cut back, 10 bases at V and 4 bases at J, with 16 bases in the middle. This CDR3 has 13 amino acids. The germline gives CDR1 LGHDT, CDR2 YNNKEL (reference sequence).

In this sample, this clonotype turned up a few times. The chain joins TRBV12-3 or TRBV12-4 to TRBJ2-3, with D unresolved. The CDR3 runs 14 residues. The V and J ends lost 0 bases and 4 bases respectively, with 8 bases between them. The CDR3 nucleotides read TGTGCCAGCAGTTTAGCCCAAGTTTCAGATACGCAGTATTTT. Protein sequence: CASSLAQVSDTQYF.

This clonotype was seen more than once but under ten times. CDR3 bases: TGCAGTGCTAGAGATGGACGGCGGAGCAATCAGCCCCAGCATTTT. Protein: CSARDGRRSNQPQHF. The V call is TRBV20-1, the J call TRBJ1-5, with unresolved D. This CDR3 is 15 amino acids long. The V end was cut by 0 bases, the J end by 1 base, with 10 bases between. Germline loops: CDR1 DFQATT, CDR2 SNEGSKA (reference sequence).

The genes are TRBV12-3 or TRBV12-4 and TRBJ2-5; 10 bases map to TRBD2. V gave up 3 bases and J gave up 5 bases; unmatched junction bases: 9. The CDR3 is made up of 16 amino acids. Written as DNA, the CDR3 is TGTGCCAGCAGTTTCGTCCCTAGCGGGGGCCGGGAGACCCAGTACTTC. The encoded protein is CASSFVPSGGRETQYF.

This clonotype has a count of ten or more. In DNA, the CDR3 is TGCAGTGCTAGAGATGGGCGGGGTAGTACAGATACGCAGTATTTT. It encodes CSARDGRGSTDTQYF. This sequence joins TRBV20-1 and TRBJ2-3, with D possibly matching TRBD2 (6 bases). The CDR3 covers 15 residues. The germline V gene encodes CDR1 DFQATT and CDR2 SNEGSKA (reference sequence). Trimming took off 0 bases at V and 3 bases at J, with 13 bases between the two ends.

This clonotype was seen many times. V usage is TRBV20-1 and J usage is TRBJ1-1, with D unclear. This CDR3 region has 13 residues. The germline gives CDR1 DFQATT, CDR2 SNEGSKA (reference sequence). V gave up 5 bases and J gave up 2 bases, with 12 bases separating them. DNA for the CDR3: TGCAGTGCTCCAGCGAAATCAAACACTGAAGCTTTCTTT. Translation gives CSAPAKSNTEAFF.

This clonotype came up a few times. The rearrangement joins TRBV20-1 to TRBJ2-3, with a possible D match to TRBD1 (5 bases). Germline values: CDR1 DFQATT, CDR2 SNEGSKA (reference sequence). The CDR3 spans 14 residues. Between the trimmed V and J ends, which lost 0 bases and 5 bases, there was a span of 12 bases. CDR3 coding DNA: TGCAGTGCTAGAGATCGGCAGGGAAGAGATACGCAGTATTTT. This codes for CSARDRQGRDTQYF.